The source of this TCR beta chain is a study of shared clonotypes between healthy human individuals. Study-wide findings and caveats: Deeper or shallower sequencing was expected to change how clonotypes are shared among donors.

This clone has at least ten counts. The antigen is not known. How the authors handled the data: ImmunoSEQ output held junction-only sequences without quality scores, so filtering differed. Clones were sequenced by immunoSEQ multiplex PCR, and TCRdb holds only the in-frame ones, with some missing. That table gives V, J and clone size, and the DNA gave D and trimming. The sample has over a million clones; more than 75% are singletons. There are 16 residues in the CDR3. Germline-derived CDR1 and CDR2 are MGHRA and YSYEKL. The V gene lost 3 bases and the J gene lost 2 bases, with 14 bases spanning the gap. Healthy and HIV-negative, the adult donors had no recent acute infections or vaccinations.

This chain links TRBV4-1 with TRBJ1-5; no firm D call. Sequencing was done on a sample of memory CD4+ T cells from PBMCs. Stated subset: CD45RA-negative fraction. The TCR was taken from a man younger than 35 in good health. Some clones in this sample may be carry-over from other donors' samples. The CDR3 DNA sequence: TGCGCCAGCAGCCATGTCGGGGTGCAAGGCAATCAGCCCCAGCATTTT. It codes for CASSHVGVQGNQPQHF.